This T cell receptor beta chain was sequenced for a study of T cell responses to AZD1222 COVID-19 vaccine (dated by TCRdb to the early 2020s). Notes on the research overall: AZD1222 recipients with second doses at about 4 weeks or about 12 weeks were pooled, because spike-specific TCR depth and breadth did not differ between schedules. TCR sequencing was performed for over 230 trial participants, of whom around 200 were given two doses of AZD1222 and around 26 were given two doses of MenACWY control vaccine. Trial participants were enrolled by age into subgroups of 18-55, 56-69 and 70-plus years, and around 150, 29 and 61 TCR-sequenced participants, respectively, were included in these subgroups.

Trimming accounts for 3 bases at V and 7 bases at J, while the number of junction bases matched to no gene is 4. CDR1 and CDR2 are read off the germline V gene (reference sequence) as SEHNR and FQNEAQ. From the cysteine through the phenylalanine, the CDR3 covers 14 amino acids. The read is trimmed to its CDR3 DNA, 42 bases read in frame from base 1. Beyond this particular receptor, the publication reports: Most participants were white British and females outnumbered males, and the authors suggested that clonal diversity may have been underestimated. Reportedly, almost half of the unique spike-specific TCRs recognized epitopes lying outside the regions that are mutated in the B.1.351 and B.1.1.7 variants. Conclusions about previously exposed vaccinees are limited because only a handful of AZD1222 recipients were SARS-CoV-2 seropositive at baseline. The 56-69-year group was small, and its depth increase did not reach significance, likely because of low power. CD4 TCRs associated with the vaccine covered the entire spike protein, and the dominant responses were in regions 160-218 and 743-854. A significant rise in spike-specific TCR breadth and depth was observed after two AZD1222 doses relative to day 0 and relative to MenACWY recipients. Because no day 14 peak-response samples were available, repertoires were characterized only after the peak T cell response.

The time point label of this sample denotes: baseline before first vaccination. The vaccinee samples were drawn from two UK trials, COV001 and COV002, one of which was a single-blind randomized controlled phase 2/3 trial testing AZD1222 (ChAdOx1 nCoV-19) in healthy adults. Trial participant PBMC samples were collected at day 0 and day 28 after the second dose for TCRbeta chain sequencing. The CDR3 regions of human TCRbeta chains were analyzed by immunosequencing. As for the authors' bioinformatics: Repertoire TCRs were checked for matches against a reference library of SARS-CoV-2-specific TCRs that had been generated using the MIRA antigen-specificity platform. Breadth meant the fraction of unique TCRs that were SARS-CoV-2-associated, whereas depth meant the fraction of total T cells that were SARS-CoV-2-associated. Using the MIRA data, each spike-specific TCR was mapped to the spike region that the TCR reacts to and placed in a CD4 or CD8 class. Log10-transformed breadth and depth values were compared by one-way ANOVA with Sidak's multiple comparisons tests. TCRdb provides this immuneACCESS table in a form limited to in-frame rearrangements. Some clones are lacking; in checked studies, under half of them reflect an unresolved V gene, and why the rest are absent is not known. V, J and clone size reflect that table, while D and trimming were determined from the DNA. Across this sample there are more than 95,000 clones, with roughly 89% seen only once. The ten largest clonotypes hold 45% of the sample.

As concerns this clone: Its cognate antigen has yet to be identified. Qualities for individual bases were not recorded, and no much larger clone is one base off.

The sequencing here drew on peripheral blood, taken on day 0 of AZD1222 vaccination. The sequence was obtained from an adult in good health. Recombination linked TRBV7-9 to TRBJ1-2, with TRBD1 identical over 11 junction bases. The CDR3 region has the sequence CASSFGTGGGGYTF. The nucleotide sequence reads TGTGCCAGCAGCTTTGGGACAGGGGGAGGTGGCTACACCTTC.